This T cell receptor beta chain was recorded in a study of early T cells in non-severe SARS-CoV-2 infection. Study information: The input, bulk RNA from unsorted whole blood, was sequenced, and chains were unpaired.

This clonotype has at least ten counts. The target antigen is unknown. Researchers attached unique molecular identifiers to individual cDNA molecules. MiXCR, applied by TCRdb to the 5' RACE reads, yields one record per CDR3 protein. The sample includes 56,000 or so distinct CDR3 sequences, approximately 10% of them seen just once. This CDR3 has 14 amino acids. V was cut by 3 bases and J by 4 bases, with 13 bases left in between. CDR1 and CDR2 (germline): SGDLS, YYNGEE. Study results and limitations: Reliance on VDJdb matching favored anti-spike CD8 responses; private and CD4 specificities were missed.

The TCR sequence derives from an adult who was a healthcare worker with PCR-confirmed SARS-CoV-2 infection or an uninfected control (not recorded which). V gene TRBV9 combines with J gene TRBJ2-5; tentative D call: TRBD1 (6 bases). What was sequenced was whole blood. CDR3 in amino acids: CASSAGLGGETQYF. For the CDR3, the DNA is TGTGCCAGCAGCGCCGGCCTAGGGGGAGAGACCCAGTACTTC.